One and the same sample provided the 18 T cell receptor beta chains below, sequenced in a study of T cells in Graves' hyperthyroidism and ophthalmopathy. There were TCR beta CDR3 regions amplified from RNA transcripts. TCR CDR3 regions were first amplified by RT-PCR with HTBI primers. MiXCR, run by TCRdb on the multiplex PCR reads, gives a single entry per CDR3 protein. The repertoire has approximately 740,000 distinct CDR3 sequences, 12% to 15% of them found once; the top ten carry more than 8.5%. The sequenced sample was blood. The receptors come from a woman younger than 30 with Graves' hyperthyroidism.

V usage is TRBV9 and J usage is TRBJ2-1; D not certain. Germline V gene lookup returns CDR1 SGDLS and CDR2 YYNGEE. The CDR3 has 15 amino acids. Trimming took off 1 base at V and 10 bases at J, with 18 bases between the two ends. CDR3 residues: CASSVTVSQNWEQFF. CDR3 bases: TGTGCCAGCAGCGTAACAGTATCCCAAAATTGGGAGCAGTTCTTC.

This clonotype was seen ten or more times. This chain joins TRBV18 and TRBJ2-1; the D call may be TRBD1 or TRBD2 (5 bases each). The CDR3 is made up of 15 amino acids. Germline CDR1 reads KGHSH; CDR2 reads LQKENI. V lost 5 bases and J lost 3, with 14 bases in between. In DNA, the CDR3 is TGTGCCAGCTCATTCGGGGCTTTAGACTACAATGAGCAGTTCTTC. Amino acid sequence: CASSFGALDYNEQFF.

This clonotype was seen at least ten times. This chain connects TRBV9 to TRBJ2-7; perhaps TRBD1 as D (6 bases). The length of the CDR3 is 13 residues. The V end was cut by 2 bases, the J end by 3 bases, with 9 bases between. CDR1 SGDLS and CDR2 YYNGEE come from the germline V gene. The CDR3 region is CASSVTQGYEQYF. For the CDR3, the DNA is TGTGCCAGCAGCGTTACACAGGGCTACGAGCAGTACTTC.

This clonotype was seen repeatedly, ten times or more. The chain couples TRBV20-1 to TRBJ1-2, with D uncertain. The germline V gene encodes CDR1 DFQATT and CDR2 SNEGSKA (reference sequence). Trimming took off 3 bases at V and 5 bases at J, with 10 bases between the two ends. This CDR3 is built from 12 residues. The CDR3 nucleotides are TGCAGTGCTAGGCTACTGACGTATGGCTACACCTTC. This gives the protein CSARLLTYGYTF.

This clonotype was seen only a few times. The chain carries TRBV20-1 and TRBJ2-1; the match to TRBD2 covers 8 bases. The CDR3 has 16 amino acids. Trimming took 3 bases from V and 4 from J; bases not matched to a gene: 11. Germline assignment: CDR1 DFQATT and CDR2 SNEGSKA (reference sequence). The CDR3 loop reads CSASSPRVAGYNEQFF. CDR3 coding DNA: TGCAGTGCTAGTTCCCCCCGGGTAGCGGGGTACAATGAGCAGTTCTTC.

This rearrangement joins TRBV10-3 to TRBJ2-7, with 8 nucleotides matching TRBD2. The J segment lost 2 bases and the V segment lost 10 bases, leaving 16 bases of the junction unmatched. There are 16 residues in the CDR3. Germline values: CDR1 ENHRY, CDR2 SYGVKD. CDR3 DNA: TGTGCCAGCATTGCGCACGGGGGGGGAGGGACCTACGAGCAGTACTTC. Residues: CASIAHGGGGTYEQYF.

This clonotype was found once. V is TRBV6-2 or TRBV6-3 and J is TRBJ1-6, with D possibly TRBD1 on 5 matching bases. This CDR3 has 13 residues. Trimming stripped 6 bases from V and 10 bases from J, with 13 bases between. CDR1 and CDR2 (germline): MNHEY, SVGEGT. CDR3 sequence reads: CASRGGGSSPLHF. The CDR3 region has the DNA TGTGCCAGCAGGGGGGGGGGGAGCTCACCCCTCCACTTT.

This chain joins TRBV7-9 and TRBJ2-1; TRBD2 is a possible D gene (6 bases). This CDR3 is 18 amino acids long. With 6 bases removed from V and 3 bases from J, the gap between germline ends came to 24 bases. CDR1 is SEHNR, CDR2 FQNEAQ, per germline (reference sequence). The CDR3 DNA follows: TGTGCCAGCAGTTCAATAGCTAGTCCGGGAGTTAACTACAATGAGCAGTTCTTC. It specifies CASSSIASPGVNYNEQFF.

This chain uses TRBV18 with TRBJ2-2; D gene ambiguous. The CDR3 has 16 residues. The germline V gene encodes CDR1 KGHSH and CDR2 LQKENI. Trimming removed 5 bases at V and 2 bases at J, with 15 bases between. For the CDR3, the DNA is TGTGCCAGCTCAATCCATCCCGGCACAAACACCGGGGAGCTGTTTTTT. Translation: CASSIHPGTNTGELFF.

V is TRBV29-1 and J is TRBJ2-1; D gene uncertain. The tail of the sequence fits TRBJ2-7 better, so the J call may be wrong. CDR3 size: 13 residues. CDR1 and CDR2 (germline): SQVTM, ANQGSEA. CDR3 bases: TGCAGCGTTGTAGGACCCCCCTATTATGAGCAGTACTTC. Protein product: CSVVGPPYYEQYF.

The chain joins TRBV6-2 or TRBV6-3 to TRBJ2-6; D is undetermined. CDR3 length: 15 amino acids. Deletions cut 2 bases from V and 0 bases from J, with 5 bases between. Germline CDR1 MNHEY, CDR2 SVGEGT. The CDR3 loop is CASSYGSSGANVLTF. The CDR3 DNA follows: TGTGCCAGCAGTTACGGCAGCTCTGGGGCCAACGTCCTGACTTTC.

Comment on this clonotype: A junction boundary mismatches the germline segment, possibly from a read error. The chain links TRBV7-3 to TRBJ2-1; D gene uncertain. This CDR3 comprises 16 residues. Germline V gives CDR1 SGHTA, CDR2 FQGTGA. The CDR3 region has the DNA TGTGCCAGCAGCTTAAATTTAATCCCCCCCTACAATCAGCAGTTCTTC. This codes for CASSLNLIPPYNQQFF. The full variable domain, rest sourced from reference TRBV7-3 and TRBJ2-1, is GAGVSQTPSNKVTEKGKYVELRCDPISGHTALYWYRQSLGQGPEFLIYFQGTGAADDSGLPNDRFFAVRPEGSVSTLKIQRTERGDSAVYLCASSLNLIPPYNQQFFGPGTRLTVL.

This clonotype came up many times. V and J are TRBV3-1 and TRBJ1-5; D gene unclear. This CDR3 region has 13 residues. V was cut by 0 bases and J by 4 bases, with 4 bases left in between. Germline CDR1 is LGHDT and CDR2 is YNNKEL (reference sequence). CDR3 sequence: CASSQDLNQPQHF. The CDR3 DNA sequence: TGTGCCAGCAGCCAAGACTTGAATCAGCCCCAGCATTTT.

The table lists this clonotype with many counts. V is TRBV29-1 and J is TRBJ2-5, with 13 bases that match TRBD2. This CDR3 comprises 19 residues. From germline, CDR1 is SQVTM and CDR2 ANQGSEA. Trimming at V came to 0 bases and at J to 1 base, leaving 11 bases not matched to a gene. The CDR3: CSVEDPRTSGRGTQETQYF. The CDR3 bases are TGCAGCGTTGAAGATCCCCGGACTAGCGGGAGAGGTACCCAAGAGACCCAGTACTTC.

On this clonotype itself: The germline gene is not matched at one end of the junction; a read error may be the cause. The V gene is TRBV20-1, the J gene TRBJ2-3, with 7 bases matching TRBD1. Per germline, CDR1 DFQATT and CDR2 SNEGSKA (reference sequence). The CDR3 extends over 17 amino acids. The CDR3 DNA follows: TGCAGTGCTAGCCCAAGGGGGCAGACACTTAGCACAGATGCGCAGTATTTT. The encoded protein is CSASPRGQTLSTDAQYF.

CDR3 DNA: TGTGCCAGCAGCCATTTGTTCGGCAGCTCTGGAAACACCATATATTTT. This translates into CASSHLFGSSGNTIYF. The rearrangement uses TRBV14 and TRBJ1-3; D remains ambiguous. Germline CDR1 SGHDN, CDR2 FVKESK. The ends were cut back, 3 bases at V and 0 bases at J, with 12 bases in the middle. The CDR3 length is 16 residues.

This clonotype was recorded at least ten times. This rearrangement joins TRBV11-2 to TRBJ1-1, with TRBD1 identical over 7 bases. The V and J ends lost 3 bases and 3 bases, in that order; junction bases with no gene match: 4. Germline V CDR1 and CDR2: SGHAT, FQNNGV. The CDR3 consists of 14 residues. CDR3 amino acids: CASSFEGAYTEAFF. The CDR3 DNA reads TGTGCCAGCAGCTTCGAGGGGGCCTACACTGAAGCTTTCTTT. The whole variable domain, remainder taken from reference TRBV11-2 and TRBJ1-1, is EAGVAQSPRYKIIEKRQSVAFWCNPISGHATLYWYQQILGQGPKLLIQFQNNGVVDDSQLPKDRFSAERLKGVDSTLKIQPAKLEDSAVYLCASSFEGAYTEAFFGQGTRLTVV.

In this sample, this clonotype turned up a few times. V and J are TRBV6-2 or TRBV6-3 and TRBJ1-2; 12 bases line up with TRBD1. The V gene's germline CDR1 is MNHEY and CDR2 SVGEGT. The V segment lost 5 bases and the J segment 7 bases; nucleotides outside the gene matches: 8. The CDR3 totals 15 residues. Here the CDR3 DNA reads TGTGCCAGCAGTGCTCCGGGACAGGGGGCAGTTGGCTACACCTTC. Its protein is CASSAPGQGAVGYTF.